The source of this T cell receptor (beta chain) is a study of blood T cell repertoires in COVID-19. The overall study: COVID-19 samples collected from the United States, Italy and Spain covered acute and convalescent phases.

Assay used: immunoSEQ multiplex PCR; TCRdb lists only in-frame clones, some missing. The sample consists of 300,000 to 450,000 clones, 89% of them appearing once. After removal of 0 bases from V and 7 bases from J, the junction contained 2 bases not matched to a gene. Germline-derived CDR1 and CDR2 are SGHRS and YFSETQ. There are 16 residues in the CDR3. Those enrolled in Seattle joined during active infection and were followed longitudinally afterward. Specimen: peripheral blood. This clonotype was sampled from a woman aged 25 to 39 with COVID-19, enrolled during active disease. V gene TRBV5-1 combines with J gene TRBJ2-1, with 15 bases lining up with TRBD2. The CDR3: CASSLDGTSGGNEQFF. In DNA form, the CDR3 reads TGCGCCAGCAGCTTGGATGGGACTAGCGGGGGGAATGAGCAGTTCTTC.